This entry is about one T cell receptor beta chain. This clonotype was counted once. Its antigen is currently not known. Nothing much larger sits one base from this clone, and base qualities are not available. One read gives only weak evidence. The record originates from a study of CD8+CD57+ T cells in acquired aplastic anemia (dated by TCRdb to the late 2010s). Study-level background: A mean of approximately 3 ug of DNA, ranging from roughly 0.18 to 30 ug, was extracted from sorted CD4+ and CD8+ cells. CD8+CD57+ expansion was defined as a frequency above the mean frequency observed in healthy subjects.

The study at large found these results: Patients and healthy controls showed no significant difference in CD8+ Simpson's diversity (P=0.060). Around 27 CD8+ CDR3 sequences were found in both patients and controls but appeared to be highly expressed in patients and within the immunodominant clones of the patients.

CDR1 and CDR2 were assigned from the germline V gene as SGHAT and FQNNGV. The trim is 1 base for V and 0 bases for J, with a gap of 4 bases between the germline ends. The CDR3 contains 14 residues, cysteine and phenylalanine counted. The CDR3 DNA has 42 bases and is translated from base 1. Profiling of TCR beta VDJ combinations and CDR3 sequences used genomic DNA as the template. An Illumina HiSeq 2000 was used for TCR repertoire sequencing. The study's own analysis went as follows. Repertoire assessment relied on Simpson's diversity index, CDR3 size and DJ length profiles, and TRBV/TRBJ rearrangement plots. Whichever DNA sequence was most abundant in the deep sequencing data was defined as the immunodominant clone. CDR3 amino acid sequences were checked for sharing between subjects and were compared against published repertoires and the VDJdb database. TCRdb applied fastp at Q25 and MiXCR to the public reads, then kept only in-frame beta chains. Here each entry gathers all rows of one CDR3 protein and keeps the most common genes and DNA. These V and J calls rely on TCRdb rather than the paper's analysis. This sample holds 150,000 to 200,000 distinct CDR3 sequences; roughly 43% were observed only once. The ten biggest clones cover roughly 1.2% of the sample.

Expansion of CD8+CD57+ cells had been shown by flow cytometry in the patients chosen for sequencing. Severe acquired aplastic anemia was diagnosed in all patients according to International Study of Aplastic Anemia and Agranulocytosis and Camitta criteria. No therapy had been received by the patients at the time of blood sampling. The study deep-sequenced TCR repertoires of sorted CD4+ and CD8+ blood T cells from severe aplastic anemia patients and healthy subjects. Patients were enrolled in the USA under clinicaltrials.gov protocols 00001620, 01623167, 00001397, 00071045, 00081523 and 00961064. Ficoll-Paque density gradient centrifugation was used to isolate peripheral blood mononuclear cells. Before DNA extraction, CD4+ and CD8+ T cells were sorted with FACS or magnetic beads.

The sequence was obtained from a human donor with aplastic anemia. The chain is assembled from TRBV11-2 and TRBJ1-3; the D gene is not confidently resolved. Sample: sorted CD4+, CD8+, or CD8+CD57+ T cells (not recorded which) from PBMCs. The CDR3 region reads CASSLVLSGNTIYF. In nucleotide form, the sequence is TGTGCCAGCAGCTTAGTCCTCTCTGGAAACACCATATATTTT.